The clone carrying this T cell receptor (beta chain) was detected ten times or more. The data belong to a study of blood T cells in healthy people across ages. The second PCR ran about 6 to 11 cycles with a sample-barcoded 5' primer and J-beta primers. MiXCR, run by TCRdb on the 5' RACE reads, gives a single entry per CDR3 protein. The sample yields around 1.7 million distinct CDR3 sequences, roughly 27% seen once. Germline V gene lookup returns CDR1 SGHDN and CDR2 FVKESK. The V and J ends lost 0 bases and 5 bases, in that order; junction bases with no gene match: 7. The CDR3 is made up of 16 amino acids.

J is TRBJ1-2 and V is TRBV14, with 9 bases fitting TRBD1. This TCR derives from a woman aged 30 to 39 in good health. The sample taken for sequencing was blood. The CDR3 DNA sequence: TGTGCCAGCAGCCAAGATGCCCCGACAGGGGGGTATGGCTACACCTTC. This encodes CASSQDAPTGGYGYTF.